This TCR beta chain stems from a study of blood T cell repertoires in COVID-19. Per germline, CDR1 KGHSH and CDR2 LQKENI. The CDR3 has 15 amino acids. The V gene end was trimmed by 3 bases and the J gene end by 4 bases; junction bases not matched to a gene: 7. Per the original methods: Reference gene primer amplification gave estimated nucleated cell counts. This table comes from immunoSEQ multiplex PCR, and its TCRdb copy is limited to in-frame clones, with some not included. V and J calls and clone size are given by that table; D and trimming were obtained from the DNA. The top ten hold approximately 11% of the sample, which has 200,000 to 250,000 clones, nearly 90% seen once.

The sequence came from a man aged 30-40 years who had recovered from COVID-19. This rearrangement joins TRBV18 to TRBJ2-7; 9 bases fit TRBD1. Sequencing was done on a sample of PBMCs or T cells enriched from blood (not recorded which). CDR3 sequence: CASSPDTGGSYEQYF. The CDR3 nucleotides read TGTGCCAGCTCACCCGATACAGGGGGCTCTTACGAGCAGTACTTC.